The T cell receptor (beta chain) described here comes from a study of blood T cell repertoires in COVID-19. TCRdb's copy holds only in-frame clones and misses some; the assay was immunoSEQ multiplex PCR. The table has 150,000 to 200,000 clones, approximately 86% seen once. The CDR3 runs to 15 residues. Germline lookup yields CDR1 MDHEN and CDR2 SYDVKM. Trimming pared 5 bases from V and 1 base from J, leaving 14 bases between. The V gene is TRBV28, the J gene TRBJ1-1; D not certain. This receptor was taken from a woman aged 30 to 39 with active or convalescent COVID-19. Source material: peripheral blood. CDR3 region: CASSILGSANTEAFF. CDR3 nucleotide sequence: TGTGCCAGCAGTATCCTGGGCTCAGCGAACACTGAAGCTTTCTTT.